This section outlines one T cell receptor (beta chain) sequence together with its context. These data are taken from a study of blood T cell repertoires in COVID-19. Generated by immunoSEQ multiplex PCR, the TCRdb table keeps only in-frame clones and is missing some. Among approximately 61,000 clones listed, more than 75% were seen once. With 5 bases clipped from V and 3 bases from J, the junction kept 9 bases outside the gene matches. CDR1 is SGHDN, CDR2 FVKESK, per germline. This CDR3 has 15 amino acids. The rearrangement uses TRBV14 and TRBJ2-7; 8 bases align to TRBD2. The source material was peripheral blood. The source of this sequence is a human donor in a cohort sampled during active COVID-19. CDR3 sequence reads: CASSLGLGRLYEQYF. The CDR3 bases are TGTGCCAGCAGCTTGGGACTAGGGAGGCTCTACGAGCAGTACTTC.